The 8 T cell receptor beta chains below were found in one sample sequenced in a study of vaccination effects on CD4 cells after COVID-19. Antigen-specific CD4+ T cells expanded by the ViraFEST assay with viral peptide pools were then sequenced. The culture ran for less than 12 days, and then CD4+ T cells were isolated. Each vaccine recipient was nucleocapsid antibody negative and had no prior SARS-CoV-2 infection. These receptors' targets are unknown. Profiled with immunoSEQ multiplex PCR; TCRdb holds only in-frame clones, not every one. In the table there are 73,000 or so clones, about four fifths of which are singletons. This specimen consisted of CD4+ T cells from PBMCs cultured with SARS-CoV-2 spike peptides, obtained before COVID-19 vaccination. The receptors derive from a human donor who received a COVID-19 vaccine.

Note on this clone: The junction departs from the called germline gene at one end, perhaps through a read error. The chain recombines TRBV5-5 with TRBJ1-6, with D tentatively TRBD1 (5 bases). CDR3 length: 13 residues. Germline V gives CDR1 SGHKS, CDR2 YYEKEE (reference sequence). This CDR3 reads CASSLGGTSSLHF. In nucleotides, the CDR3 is TGTGCCAGCAGCCTCGGCGGGACTTCATCCCTCCACTTT.

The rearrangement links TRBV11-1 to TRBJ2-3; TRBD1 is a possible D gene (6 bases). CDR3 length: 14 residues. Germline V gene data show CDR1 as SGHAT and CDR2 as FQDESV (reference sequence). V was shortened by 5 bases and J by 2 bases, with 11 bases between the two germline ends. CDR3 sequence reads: CASSKDRSTDTQYF. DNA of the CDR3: TGTGCCAGCAGCAAGGACAGATCCACAGATACGCAGTATTTT.

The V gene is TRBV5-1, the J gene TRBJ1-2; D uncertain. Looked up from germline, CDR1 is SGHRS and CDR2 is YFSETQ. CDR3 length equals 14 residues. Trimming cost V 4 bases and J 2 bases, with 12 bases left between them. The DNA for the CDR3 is TGCGCCAGCAGCCAATCGGCCTCCAACTATGGCTACACCTTC. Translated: CASSQSASNYGYTF.

This chain's CDR3 is CASSSQPGGVETQYF. For the CDR3, the DNA is TGTGCCAGCAGCTCGCAACCGGGGGGCGTGGAGACCCAGTACTTC. V usage is TRBV7-2 and J usage is TRBJ2-5, with D perhaps TRBD2 (7 bases). V was pared by 4 bases and J by 5 bases, with 17 bases between. Germline lookup yields CDR1 SGHTA and CDR2 FQGNSA. The CDR3 covers 15 residues. Together with reference TRBV7-2 and TRBJ2-5, the CDR3 gives the full variable domain: GAGVSQSPSNKVTEKGKDVELRCDPISGHTALYWYRQSLGQGLEFLIYFQGNSAPDKSGLPSDRFSAERTGGSVSTLTIQRTQQEDSAVYLCASSSQPGGVETQYFGPGTRLLVL.

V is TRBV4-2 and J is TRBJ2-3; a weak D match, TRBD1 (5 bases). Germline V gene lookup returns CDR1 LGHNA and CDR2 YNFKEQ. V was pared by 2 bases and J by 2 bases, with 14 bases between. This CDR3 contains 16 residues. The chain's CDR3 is CASSQSLLQDTDTQYF. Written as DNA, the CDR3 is TGTGCCAGCAGCCAATCGTTGCTACAGGACACAGATACGCAGTATTTT.

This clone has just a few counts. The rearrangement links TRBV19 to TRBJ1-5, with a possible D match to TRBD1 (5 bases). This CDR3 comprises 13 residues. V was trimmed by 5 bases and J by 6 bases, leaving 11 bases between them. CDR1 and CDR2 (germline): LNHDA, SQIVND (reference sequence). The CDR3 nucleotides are TGTGCCAGTAGTGTGCCAGGGAGTCAGCCCCAGCATTTT. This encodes CASSVPGSQPQHF.

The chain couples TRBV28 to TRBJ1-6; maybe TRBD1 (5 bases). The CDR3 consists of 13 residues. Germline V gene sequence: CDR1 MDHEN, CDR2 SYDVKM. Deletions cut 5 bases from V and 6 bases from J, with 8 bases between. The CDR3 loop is CASSRDLNSPLHF. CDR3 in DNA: TGTGCCAGCAGTCGGGACCTTAATTCACCCCTCCACTTT. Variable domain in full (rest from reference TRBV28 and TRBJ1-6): DVKVTQSSRYLVKRTGEKVFLECVQDMDHENMFWYRQDPGLGLRLIYFSYDVKMKEKGDIPEGYSVSREKKERFSLILESASTNQTSMYLCASSRDLNSPLHFGNGTRLTVT.

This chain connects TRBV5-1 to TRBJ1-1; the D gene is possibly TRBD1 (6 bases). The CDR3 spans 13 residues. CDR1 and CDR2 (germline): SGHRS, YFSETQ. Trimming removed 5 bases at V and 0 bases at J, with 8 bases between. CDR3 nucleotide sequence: TGCGCCAGCAGGGACAGCATGAACACTGAAGCTTTCTTT. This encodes CASRDSMNTEAFF.